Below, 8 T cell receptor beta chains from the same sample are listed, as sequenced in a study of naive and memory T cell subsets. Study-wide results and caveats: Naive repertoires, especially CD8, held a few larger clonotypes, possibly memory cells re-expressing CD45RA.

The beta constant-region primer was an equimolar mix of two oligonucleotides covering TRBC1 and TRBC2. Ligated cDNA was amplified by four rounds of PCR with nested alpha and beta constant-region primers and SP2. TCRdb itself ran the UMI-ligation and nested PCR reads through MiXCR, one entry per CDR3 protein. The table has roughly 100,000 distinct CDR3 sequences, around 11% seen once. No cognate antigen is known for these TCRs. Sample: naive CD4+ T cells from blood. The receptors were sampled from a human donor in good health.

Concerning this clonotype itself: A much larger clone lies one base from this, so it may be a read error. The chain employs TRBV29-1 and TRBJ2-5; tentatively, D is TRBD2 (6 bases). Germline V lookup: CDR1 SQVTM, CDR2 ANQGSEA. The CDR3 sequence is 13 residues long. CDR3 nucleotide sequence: TGCAGCATTGAAGGAGGGCAGCAAGAGACCCAGTACTTC. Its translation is CSIEGGQQETQYF.

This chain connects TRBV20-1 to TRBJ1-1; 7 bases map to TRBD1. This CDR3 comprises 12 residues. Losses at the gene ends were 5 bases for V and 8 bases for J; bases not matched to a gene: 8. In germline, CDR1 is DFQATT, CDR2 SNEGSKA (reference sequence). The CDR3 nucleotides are TGCAGTGCTGGTACAGAGGGGGCCGAAGCTTTCTTT. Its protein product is CSAGTEGAEAFF.

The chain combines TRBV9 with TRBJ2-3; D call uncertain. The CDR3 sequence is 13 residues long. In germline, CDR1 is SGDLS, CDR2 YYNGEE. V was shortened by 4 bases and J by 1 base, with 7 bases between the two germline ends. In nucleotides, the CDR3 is TGTGCCAGCAGCCCTGCTCGCACAGATACGCAGTATTTT. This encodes CASSPARTDTQYF.

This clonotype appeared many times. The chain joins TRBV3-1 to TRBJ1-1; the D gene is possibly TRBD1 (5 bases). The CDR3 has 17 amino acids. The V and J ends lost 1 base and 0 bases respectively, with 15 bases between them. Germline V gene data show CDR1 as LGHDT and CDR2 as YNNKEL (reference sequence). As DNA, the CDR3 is TGTGCCAGCAGCCAAGTGGGGAGAGGGGCCATGAACACTGAAGCTTTCTTT. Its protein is CASSQVGRGAMNTEAFF.

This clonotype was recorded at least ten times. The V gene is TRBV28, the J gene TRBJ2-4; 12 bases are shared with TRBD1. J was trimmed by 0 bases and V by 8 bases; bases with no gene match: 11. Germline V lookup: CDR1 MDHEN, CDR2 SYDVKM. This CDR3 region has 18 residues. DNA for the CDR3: TGTGCCAGCGTATCGGGACAGGGGGCGCATCTAGCCAAAAACATTCAGTACTTC. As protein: CASVSGQGAHLAKNIQYF. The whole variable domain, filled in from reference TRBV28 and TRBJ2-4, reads DVKVTQSSRYLVKRTGEKVFLECVQDMDHENMFWYRQDPGLGLRLIYFSYDVKMKEKGDIPEGYSVSREKKERFSLILESASTNQTSMYLCASVSGQGAHLAKNIQYFGAGTRLSVL.

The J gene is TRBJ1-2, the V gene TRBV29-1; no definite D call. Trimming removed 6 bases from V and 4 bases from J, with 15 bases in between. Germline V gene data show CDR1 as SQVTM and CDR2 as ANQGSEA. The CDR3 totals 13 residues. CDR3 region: CSVGAHTTYGYTF. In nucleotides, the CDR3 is TGCAGCGTGGGAGCCCACACAACCTATGGCTACACCTTC.

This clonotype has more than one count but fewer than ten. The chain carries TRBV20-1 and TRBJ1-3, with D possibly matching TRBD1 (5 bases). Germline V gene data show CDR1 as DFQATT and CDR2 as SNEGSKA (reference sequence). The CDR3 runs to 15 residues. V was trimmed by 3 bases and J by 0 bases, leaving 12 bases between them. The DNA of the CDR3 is TGCAGTGCTAGGGAAACAGGCTACTCTGGAAACACCATATATTTT. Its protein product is CSARETGYSGNTIYF.

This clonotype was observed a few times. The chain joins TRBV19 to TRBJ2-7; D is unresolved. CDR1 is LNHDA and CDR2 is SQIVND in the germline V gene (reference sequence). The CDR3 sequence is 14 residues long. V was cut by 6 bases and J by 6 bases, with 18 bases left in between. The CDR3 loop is CASRRRQESLEQYF. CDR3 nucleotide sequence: TGTGCCAGTAGGAGGCGGCAGGAAAGCCTCGAGCAGTACTTC.